A single sample gave rise to the 22 T cell receptor beta chains below, sequenced in a study of cytomegalovirus exposure and HLA in healthy donors. 60 Vbeta and 13 Jbeta primers were used in PCR. This table comes from immunoSEQ multiplex PCR, and its TCRdb copy is limited to in-frame clones, with some not included. Here the sample spans some 150,000 clones, about 71% being singletons. Sequenced: PBMCs. The receptors here all came from a woman aged 55-69 years in good health and CMV-seropositive.

This clone was seen more than once but under ten times. The chain links TRBV29-1 to TRBJ1-1; TRBD1 aligns across 7 bases. The germline V gene has CDR1 SQVTM and CDR2 ANQGSEA. J gave up 0 bases and V 6 bases, and 4 bases lay outside the gene matches. The CDR3 covers 13 residues. CDR3 loop: CSVRDRLNTEAFF. The DNA for the CDR3 is TGCAGCGTGAGGGACAGATTGAACACTGAAGCTTTCTTT.

This chain uses TRBV27 with TRBJ2-1, with D perhaps TRBD2 (5 bases). The CDR3 extends over 15 amino acids. V was pared by 5 bases and J by 0 bases, with 11 bases between. Germline V gives CDR1 MNHEY, CDR2 SMNVEV (reference sequence). CDR3 DNA sequence: TGTGCCAGCAGTGCCAGCGGATACTCCTACAATGAGCAGTTCTTC. Translated, it gives CASSASGYSYNEQFF.

This chain uses TRBV29-1 with TRBJ1-2; the D gene is possibly TRBD1 (5 bases). This CDR3 region has 15 residues. Germline assignment: CDR1 SQVTM and CDR2 ANQGSEA. Trimming stripped 6 bases from V and 2 bases from J, with 19 bases between. Here the CDR3 DNA reads TGCAGCGTGGGCAGGGTGGGCCCACTAAACTATGGCTACACCTTC. Translation gives CSVGRVGPLNYGYTF.

This clone has just a few counts. This chain links TRBV6-1 with TRBJ2-7, with D perhaps TRBD2 (6 bases). V was shortened by 2 bases and J by 4 bases, with 15 bases between the two germline ends. Looked up from germline, CDR1 is MNHNS and CDR2 is SASEGT. This CDR3 comprises 15 residues. CDR3 coding DNA: TGTGCCAGCAGTGAATCTCCGGGACTCATATACGAGCAGTACTTC. Its protein product is CASSESPGLIYEQYF.

The chain joins TRBV27 to TRBJ1-2, with 12 nucleotides matching TRBD1. The ends lost 5 bases at V and 4 bases at J; junction bases unmatched: 5. The germline V gene has CDR1 MNHEY and CDR2 SMNVEV (reference sequence). This CDR3 is built from 15 residues. The CDR3 loop reads CASSRGGQGAYGYTF. The DNA for the CDR3 is TGTGCCAGCAGTAGGGGGGGACAGGGGGCCTATGGCTACACCTTC.

This chain uses TRBV5-4 with TRBJ2-7, with 8 bases matching TRBD2. Germline lookup yields CDR1 SGHNT and CDR2 YYREEE (reference sequence). The CDR3 covers 15 residues. J was trimmed by 2 bases and V by 0 bases; bases with no gene match: 4. The CDR3: CASSLGLAPTYEQYF. DNA for the CDR3: TGTGCCAGCAGCTTGGGACTAGCGCCTACCTACGAGCAGTACTTC.

The J gene is TRBJ1-5, the V gene TRBV10-3, with no clear D. The germline V gene has CDR1 ENHRY and CDR2 SYGVKD. This CDR3 is built from 14 residues. Between the trimmed V and J ends, which lost 6 bases and 4 bases, there was a span of 13 bases. This CDR3 reads CAISQVLQNQPQHF. The CDR3 DNA sequence: TGTGCCATCAGCCAGGTGCTTCAAAATCAGCCCCAGCATTTT.

V gene TRBV29-1 combines with J gene TRBJ2-7; 8 bases match TRBD2. J was trimmed by 1 base and V by 7 bases; bases with no gene match: 12. The CDR3 runs to 15 residues. CDR1 is SQVTM, CDR2 ANQGSEA, per germline. CDR3 residues: CSATLSAGVSYEQYF. The CDR3 nucleotides read TGCAGCGCAACTCTTTCAGCGGGAGTTTCCTACGAGCAGTACTTC.

The chain couples TRBV18 to TRBJ2-2; the match to TRBD2 covers 14 bases. CDR1 and CDR2 from the germline V gene are KGHSH and LQKENI. The CDR3 has 17 residues. J lost 3 bases, V lost 1 base, and 1 base had no gene match. This chain's CDR3 is CASSPRLAGGDTGELFF. CDR3 coding DNA: TGTGCCAGCTCACCACGACTAGCGGGAGGGGACACCGGGGAGCTGTTTTTT.

This chain uses TRBV28 with TRBJ1-5; TRBD1 aligns across 11 bases. The ends lost 7 bases at V and 5 bases at J; junction bases unmatched: 10. CDR1 and CDR2 from the germline V gene are MDHEN and SYDVKM. This CDR3 spans 16 amino acids. The CDR3 here is CASTLSWDRGDQPQHF. The CDR3 DNA reads as TGTGCCAGCACCCTTTCGTGGGACAGGGGGGATCAGCCCCAGCATTTT.

The chain carries TRBV10-2 and TRBJ2-1; D possibly corresponds to TRBD2 (6 bases). Germline assignment: CDR1 WSHSY and CDR2 SAAADI. Trimming stripped 4 bases from V and 2 bases from J, with 9 bases between. This CDR3 has 14 amino acids. CDR3: CASSGAGTYNEQFF. The CDR3 nucleotides read TGCGCCAGCAGTGGGGCGGGAACCTACAATGAGCAGTTCTTC.

This chain links TRBV5-1 with TRBJ2-3; tentatively, D is TRBD1 (6 bases). The V gene's germline CDR1 is SGHRS and CDR2 YFSETQ. The V gene lost 3 bases and the J gene lost 7 bases, with 15 bases spanning the gap. This CDR3 is 14 amino acids long. DNA for the CDR3: TGCGCCAGCAGCTGGGACACCACTGATCATACGCAGTATTTT. Residues: CASSWDTTDHTQYF.

The chain uses TRBV4-1 and TRBJ2-3; TRBD2 agrees at 13 bases. Per the germline V gene, CDR1 is MGHRA and CDR2 is YSYEKL. Trimming cost V 4 bases and J 4 bases; bases outside gene matches: 14. The CDR3 has 19 amino acids. In DNA form, the CDR3 reads TGCGCCAGCAGCCCATACTCTAGGACTAGCGGGAGCCCGGCAGATACGCAGTATTTT. Protein sequence: CASSPYSRTSGSPADTQYF.

Only a few counts were recorded for this clone. V and J are TRBV9 and TRBJ1-3, with a tentative D call TRBD1 (5 bases). The CDR3 extends over 15 amino acids. Germline CDR1 is SGDLS and CDR2 is YYNGEE. Trimming removed 4 bases at V and 0 bases at J, with 11 bases between. For the CDR3, the DNA is TGTGCCAGCAGCCCCAGGACATTCTCTGGAAACACCATATATTTT. Protein product: CASSPRTFSGNTIYF.

The gene calls are TRBV5-6 and TRBJ2-2; D is undetermined. Per the germline V gene, CDR1 is SGHDT and CDR2 is YYEEEE. This CDR3 contains 15 residues. The V end lost 4 bases, the J end lost 5 bases, and 15 bases lay between the germline ends. CDR3: CASSPDLDGTGELFF. The CDR3 nucleotides are TGTGCCAGCAGCCCTGACTTAGACGGGACCGGGGAGCTGTTTTTT.

This rearrangement joins TRBV28 to TRBJ2-5; tentatively, D is TRBD2 (6 bases). V was cut by 3 bases and J by 1 base, with 9 bases left in between. Germline CDR1 MDHEN, CDR2 SYDVKM. The CDR3 runs 14 residues. In DNA, the CDR3 is TGTGCCAGCAGTTTGGCGGGGAGCCAAGAGACCCAGTACTTC. This translates into CASSLAGSQETQYF.

The V call is TRBV5-1, the J call TRBJ2-5; D may be TRBD1 (5 bases). Germline V gene lookup returns CDR1 SGHRS and CDR2 YFSETQ. The CDR3 contains 15 residues. Trimming took off 1 base at V and 4 bases at J, with 14 bases between the two ends. CDR3 nucleotide sequence: TGCGCCAGCAGCTTGATTCCAGGGTCTGGAGAGACCCAGTACTTC. Residues: CASSLIPGSGETQYF.

The V and J genes are TRBV10-3 and TRBJ2-7; 12 nucleotides agree with TRBD1. The CDR3 consists of 14 residues. J gave up 5 bases and V 8 bases, and 7 bases lay outside the gene matches. The germline CDR1 and CDR2 sequences are ENHRY and SYGVKD. The CDR3 DNA reads as TGTGCCATCGCTCCGGGACAGGGGGCCCACGAGCAGTACTTC. This encodes CAIAPGQGAHEQYF.

V gene TRBV2 combines with J gene TRBJ1-2; no clear D gene. With 6 bases removed from V and 8 bases from J, the gap between germline ends came to 13 bases. The germline V gene encodes CDR1 SNHLY and CDR2 FYNNEI. The CDR3 covers 12 residues. CDR3 in DNA: TGTGCCAGCAGCCGGAGGGTTGAAGGCTACACCTTC. This translates into CASSRRVEGYTF.

This clone was seen a handful of times. The chain combines TRBV18 with TRBJ2-6; D gene unclear. CDR1 is KGHSH and CDR2 is LQKENI in the germline V gene. CDR3 length: 16 amino acids. Trimming pared 6 bases from V and 3 bases from J, leaving 15 bases between. As DNA, the CDR3 is TGTGCCAGCTCTTCTAAGGTTGGAGATGGGGCCAACGTCCTGACTTTC. This gives the protein CASSSKVGDGANVLTF.

This clone was seen just once. The genes are TRBV30 and TRBJ1-1; D unresolved. The germline V and J ends were trimmed by 0 bases and 4 bases, with 12 bases remaining between them. Germline values: CDR1 GTSNPN, CDR2 SVGIG (reference sequence). The CDR3 loop spans 14 amino acids. This CDR3 reads CAWSVYLGSTEAFF. CDR3 nucleotides: TGTGCCTGGAGTGTATATCTAGGGAGCACTGAAGCTTTCTTT.

The table lists this clone with a count of one. The chain joins TRBV19 to TRBJ2-7, with D maybe TRBD2 (5 bases). V was clipped by 10 bases and J by 6 bases, with 16 bases between them. This CDR3 region has 12 residues. The germline V gene encodes CDR1 LNHDA and CDR2 SQIVND (reference sequence). The CDR3 nucleotides are TGTGCCATTAAGACCTCACGGGGCGAGCAGTACTTC. Residues: CAIKTSRGEQYF.